This T cell receptor (beta chain) was observed in a study of memory CD4+ T cells and cytomegalovirus serostatus. Of note for this clone: Its antigen is unidentified.

Clones were read by immunoSEQ multiplex PCR, and TCRdb kept only the in-frame ones, dropping some. Of 60,000 to 70,000 clones detected, 76% appear once; the ten largest clones hold roughly 5%. The study, taken as a whole, reports: Median bootstrapped AUC for CMV status was around 0.96 originally, around 0.91 US-trained.

This CDR3 spans 14 amino acids. CDR1 and CDR2 from the germline V gene are MNHEY and SVGAGI. V gave up 6 bases and J gave up 7 bases; unmatched junction bases: 8. The sort gate was single viable CD3+CD4+CD8-CD45RO+ cells for memory CD4+ T cells. J is TRBJ1-4 and V is TRBV6-5; 7 nucleotides line up with TRBD1. The source is an adult in good health and CMV-seropositive. Sequenced: memory CD4+ T cells from blood. The CDR3 spells CASRSDREAEKLFF. For the CDR3, the DNA is TGTGCCAGCAGATCTGACAGGGAGGCTGAAAAACTGTTTTTT.